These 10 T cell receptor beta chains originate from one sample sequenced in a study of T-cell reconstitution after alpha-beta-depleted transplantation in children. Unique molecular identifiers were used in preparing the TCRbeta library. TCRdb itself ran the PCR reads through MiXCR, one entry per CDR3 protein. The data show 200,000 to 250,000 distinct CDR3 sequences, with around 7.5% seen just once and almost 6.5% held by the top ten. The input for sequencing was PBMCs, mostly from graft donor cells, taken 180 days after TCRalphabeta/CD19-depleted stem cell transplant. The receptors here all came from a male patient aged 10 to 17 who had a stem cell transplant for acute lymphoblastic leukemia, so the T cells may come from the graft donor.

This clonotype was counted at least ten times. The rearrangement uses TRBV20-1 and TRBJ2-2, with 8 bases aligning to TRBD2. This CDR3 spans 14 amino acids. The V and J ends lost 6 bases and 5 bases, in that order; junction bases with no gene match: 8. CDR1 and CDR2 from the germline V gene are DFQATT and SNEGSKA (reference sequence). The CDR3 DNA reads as TGCAGTGCCCGTGGACTAGCTAGGACCGGGGAGCTGTTTTTT. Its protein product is CSARGLARTGELFF.

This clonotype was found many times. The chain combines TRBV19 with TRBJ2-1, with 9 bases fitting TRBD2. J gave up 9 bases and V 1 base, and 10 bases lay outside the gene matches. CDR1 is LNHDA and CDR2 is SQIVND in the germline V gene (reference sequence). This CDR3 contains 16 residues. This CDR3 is CASSIGYGGRAGEQFF. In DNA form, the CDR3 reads TGTGCCAGTAGTATAGGTTACGGCGGGAGGGCAGGTGAGCAGTTCTTC.

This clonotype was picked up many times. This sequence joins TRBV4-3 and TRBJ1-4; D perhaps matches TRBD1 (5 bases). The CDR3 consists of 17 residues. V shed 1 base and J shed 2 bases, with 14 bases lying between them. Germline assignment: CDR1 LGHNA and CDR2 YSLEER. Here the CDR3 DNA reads TGCGCCAGCAGCCAAGTCAGGGCGACACTCACTAATGAAAAACTGTTTTTT. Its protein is CASSQVRATLTNEKLFF.

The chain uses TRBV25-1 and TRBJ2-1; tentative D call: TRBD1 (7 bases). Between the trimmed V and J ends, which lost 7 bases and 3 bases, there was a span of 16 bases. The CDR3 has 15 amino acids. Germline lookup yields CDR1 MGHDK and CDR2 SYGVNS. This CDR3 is CASTWTGGVYNEQFF. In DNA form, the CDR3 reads TGTGCCAGCACCTGGACAGGAGGGGTCTACAATGAGCAGTTCTTC. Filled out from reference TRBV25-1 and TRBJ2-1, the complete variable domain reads EADIYQTPRYLVIGTGKKITLECSQTMGHDKMYWYQQDPGMELHLIHYSYGVNSTEKGDLSSESTVSRIRTEHFPLTLESARPSHTSQYLCASTWTGGVYNEQFFGPGTRLTVL.

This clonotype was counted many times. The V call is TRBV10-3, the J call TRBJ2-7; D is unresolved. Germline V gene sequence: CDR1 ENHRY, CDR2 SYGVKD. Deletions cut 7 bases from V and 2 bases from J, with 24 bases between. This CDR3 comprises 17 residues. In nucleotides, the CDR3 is TGTGCCATCACCAGTGTAATAAGACAAGGGAACCCCTACGAGCAGTACTTC. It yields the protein CAITSVIRQGNPYEQYF.

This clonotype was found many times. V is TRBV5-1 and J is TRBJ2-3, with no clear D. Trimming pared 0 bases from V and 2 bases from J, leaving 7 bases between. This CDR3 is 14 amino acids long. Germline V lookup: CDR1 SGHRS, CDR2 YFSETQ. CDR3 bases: TGCGCCAGCAGCTTGGGTCAGTACACAGATACGCAGTATTTT. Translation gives CASSLGQYTDTQYF.

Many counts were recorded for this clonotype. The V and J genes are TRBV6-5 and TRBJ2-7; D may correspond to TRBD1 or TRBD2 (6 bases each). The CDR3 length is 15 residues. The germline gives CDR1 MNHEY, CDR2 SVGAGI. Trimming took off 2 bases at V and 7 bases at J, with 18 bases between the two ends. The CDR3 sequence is CASSYKGGKAGEQYF. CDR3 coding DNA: TGTGCCAGCAGTTACAAGGGGGGTAAGGCGGGGGAGCAGTACTTC.

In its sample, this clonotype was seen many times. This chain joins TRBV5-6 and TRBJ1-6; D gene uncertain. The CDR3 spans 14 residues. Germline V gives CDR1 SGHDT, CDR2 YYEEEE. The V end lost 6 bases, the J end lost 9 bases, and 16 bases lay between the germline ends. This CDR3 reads CASTHLTGRSPLHF. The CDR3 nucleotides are TGTGCCAGCACCCACTTGACGGGCCGTTCACCCCTCCACTTT.

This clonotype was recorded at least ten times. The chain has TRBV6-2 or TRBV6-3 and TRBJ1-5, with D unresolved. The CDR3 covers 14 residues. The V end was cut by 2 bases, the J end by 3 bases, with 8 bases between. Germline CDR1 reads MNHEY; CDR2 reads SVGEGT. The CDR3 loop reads CASSYRTFNQPQHF. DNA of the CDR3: TGTGCCAGCAGTTACCGGACCTTCAATCAGCCCCAGCATTTT.

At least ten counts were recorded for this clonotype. The CDR3 loop reads CSVHVTSGTYNEQFF. In DNA form, the CDR3 reads TGCAGCGTACATGTCACTAGCGGGACCTACAATGAGCAGTTCTTC. J is TRBJ2-1 and V is TRBV29-1; 10 bases are shared with TRBD2. Germline-derived CDR1 and CDR2 are SQVTM and ANQGSEA. The CDR3 runs to 15 residues. V lost 6 bases and J lost 2; bases outside the gene matches: 7.